Here is one T cell receptor (beta chain) with its context. Its antigen remains unknown. Both 60 Vbeta primers and 13 Jbeta primers went into the PCR. The table came from immunoSEQ multiplex PCR; TCRdb's copy has only in-frame clones and leaves some out. The sample contains roughly 170,000 clones, approximately 80% of which appear only once. The sample comes from a study of cytomegalovirus exposure and HLA in healthy donors. Study-wide results and limits: What a later analysis reportedly showed was that an Asian-associated ancestry cluster had fewer N-insertions than the roughly 670-donor mean.

From germline, CDR1 is KGHSH and CDR2 LQKENI. The CDR3 consists of 14 residues. The V end lost 3 bases, the J end lost 2 bases, and 11 bases lay between the germline ends. V usage is TRBV18 and J usage is TRBJ2-7; tentatively, D is TRBD1 (6 bases). Sequenced sample: PBMCs. The origin of this receptor is a man between 18 and 35 years old in good health and CMV-seronegative. In DNA, the CDR3 is TGTGCCAGCTCACCGCCAAAGGGGGCCTACGAGCAGTACTTC. This gives the protein CASSPPKGAYEQYF.